This TCR beta chain was identified during a study of blood T cell repertoires in COVID-19. On the study more broadly: The United States, Italy and Spain supplied acute and convalescent COVID-19 samples. From T cells, B-cell-depleted T cells, or PBMCs came the material, which was cDNA or gDNA.

The CDR3 contains 15 residues. Germline CDR1 is ENHRY and CDR2 is SYGVKD. The ends lost 3 bases at V and 5 bases at J; junction bases unmatched: 5. Authors' analysis steps: Estimation of nucleated cell counts was performed using reference gene primer amplification. The method was immunoSEQ multiplex PCR; TCRdb's version includes in-frame clones alone and lacks a portion of them. V, J and clone size are those of that table, while D and trimming were read from the DNA. The sample includes about 120,000 clones, 80% to 90% seen only once; the top ten take around 30%. This receptor was identified in a man aged 65 to 85 with active or convalescent COVID-19. Sample: peripheral blood. J is TRBJ1-5 and V is TRBV10-3; the match to TRBD1 covers 9 bases. The CDR3 sequence: CAISEHTGGDQPQHF. The CDR3 DNA is TGTGCCATCAGTGAACATACAGGGGGCGATCAGCCCCAGCATTTT.